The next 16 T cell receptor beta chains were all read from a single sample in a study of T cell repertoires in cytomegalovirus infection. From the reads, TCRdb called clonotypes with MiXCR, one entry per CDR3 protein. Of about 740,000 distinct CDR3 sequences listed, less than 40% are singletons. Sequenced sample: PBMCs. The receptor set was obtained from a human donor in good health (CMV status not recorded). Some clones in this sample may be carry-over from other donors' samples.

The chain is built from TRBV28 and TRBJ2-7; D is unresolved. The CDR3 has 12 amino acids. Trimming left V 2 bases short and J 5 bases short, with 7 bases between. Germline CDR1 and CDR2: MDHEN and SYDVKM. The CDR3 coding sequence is TGTGCCAGCAGTTTACTAATCGACGAGCAGTACTTC. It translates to CASSLLIDEQYF.

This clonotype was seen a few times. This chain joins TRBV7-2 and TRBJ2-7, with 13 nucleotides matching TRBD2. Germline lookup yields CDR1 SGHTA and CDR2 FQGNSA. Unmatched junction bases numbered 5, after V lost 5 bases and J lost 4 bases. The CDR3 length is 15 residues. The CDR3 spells CASSTSGRAFYEQYF. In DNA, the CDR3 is TGTGCCAGCAGCACTAGCGGGAGGGCCTTTTACGAGCAGTACTTC.

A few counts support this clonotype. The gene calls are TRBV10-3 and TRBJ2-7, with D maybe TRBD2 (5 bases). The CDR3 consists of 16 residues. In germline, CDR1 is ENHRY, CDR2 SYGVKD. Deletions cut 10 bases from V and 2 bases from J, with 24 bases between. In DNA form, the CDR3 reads TGTGCCACGAGCCACTCTACTAGGGAAACCCCCTACGAGCAGTACTTC. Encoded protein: CATSHSTRETPYEQYF.

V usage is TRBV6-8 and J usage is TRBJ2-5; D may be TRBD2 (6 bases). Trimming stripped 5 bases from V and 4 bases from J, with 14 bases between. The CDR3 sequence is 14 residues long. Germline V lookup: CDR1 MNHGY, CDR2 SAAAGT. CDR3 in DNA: TGTGCCAGCAGTCCTCGACTAGATGCAGAGACCCAGTACTTC. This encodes CASSPRLDAETQYF.

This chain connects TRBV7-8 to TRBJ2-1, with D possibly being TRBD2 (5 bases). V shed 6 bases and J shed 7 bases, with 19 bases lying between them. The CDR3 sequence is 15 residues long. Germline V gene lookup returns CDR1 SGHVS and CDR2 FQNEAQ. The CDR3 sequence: CASRLKREPGNEQFF. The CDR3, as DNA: TGTGCCAGCAGGTTAAAAAGGGAGCCCGGAAATGAGCAGTTCTTC.

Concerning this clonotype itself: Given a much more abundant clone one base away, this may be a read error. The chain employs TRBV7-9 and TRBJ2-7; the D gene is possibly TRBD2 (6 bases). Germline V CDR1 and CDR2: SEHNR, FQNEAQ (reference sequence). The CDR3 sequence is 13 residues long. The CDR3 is CASILAGEAGWDF. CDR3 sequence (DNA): TGTGCCAGCATCTTAGCTGGGGAGGCAGGATGGGACTTC.

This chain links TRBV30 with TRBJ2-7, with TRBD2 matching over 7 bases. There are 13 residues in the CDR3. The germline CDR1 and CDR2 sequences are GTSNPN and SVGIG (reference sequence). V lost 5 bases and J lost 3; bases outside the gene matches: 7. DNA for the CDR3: TGTGCCTGGCGGACTAGTAACATCTACGAGCAGTACTTC. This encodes CAWRTSNIYEQYF.

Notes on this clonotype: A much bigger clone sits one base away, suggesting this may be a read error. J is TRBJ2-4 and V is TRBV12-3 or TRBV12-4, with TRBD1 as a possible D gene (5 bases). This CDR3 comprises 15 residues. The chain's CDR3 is CASSLGGRTKNIQSF. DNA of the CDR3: TGTGCCAGCAGTTTAGGGGGCCGAACCAAAAACATTCAGTCCTTC.

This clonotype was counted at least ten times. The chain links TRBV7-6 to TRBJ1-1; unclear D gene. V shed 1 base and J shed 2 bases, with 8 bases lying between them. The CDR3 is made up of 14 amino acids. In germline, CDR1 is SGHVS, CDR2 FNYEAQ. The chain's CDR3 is CASSLGPANTEAFF. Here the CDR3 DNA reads TGTGCCAGCAGCTTAGGGCCAGCAAACACTGAAGCTTTCTTT.

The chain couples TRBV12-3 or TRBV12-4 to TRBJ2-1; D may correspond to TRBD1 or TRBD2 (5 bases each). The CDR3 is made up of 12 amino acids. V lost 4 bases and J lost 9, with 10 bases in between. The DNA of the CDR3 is TGTGCCAGCAGTTCCGAGGGGACTGAGCAGTTCTTC. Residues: CASSSEGTEQFF.

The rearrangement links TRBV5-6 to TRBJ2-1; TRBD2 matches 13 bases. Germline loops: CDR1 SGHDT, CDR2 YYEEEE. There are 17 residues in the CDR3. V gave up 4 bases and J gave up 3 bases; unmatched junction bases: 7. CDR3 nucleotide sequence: TGTGCCAGCAGCGCCGGACTAGCGGGAGTTGGCTACAATGAGCAGTTCTTC. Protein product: CASSAGLAGVGYNEQFF.

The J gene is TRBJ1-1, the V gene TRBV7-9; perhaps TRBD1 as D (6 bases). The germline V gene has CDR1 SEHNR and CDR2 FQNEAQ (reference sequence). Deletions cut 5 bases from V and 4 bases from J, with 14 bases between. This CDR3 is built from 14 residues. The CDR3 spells CASSPPGVGTEAFF. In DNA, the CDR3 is TGTGCCAGCAGCCCGCCAGGGGTGGGCACTGAAGCTTTCTTT.

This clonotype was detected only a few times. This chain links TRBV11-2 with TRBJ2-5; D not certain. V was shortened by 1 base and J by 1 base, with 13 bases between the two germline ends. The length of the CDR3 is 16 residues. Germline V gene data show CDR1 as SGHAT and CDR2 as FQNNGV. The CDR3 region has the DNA TGTGCCAGCAGCTTAGTCTGGTCGGGCAGCCAAGAGACCCAGTACTTC. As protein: CASSLVWSGSQETQYF.

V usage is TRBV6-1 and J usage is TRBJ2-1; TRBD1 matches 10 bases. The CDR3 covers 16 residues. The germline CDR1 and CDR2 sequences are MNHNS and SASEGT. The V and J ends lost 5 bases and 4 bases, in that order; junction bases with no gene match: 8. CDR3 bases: TGTGCCAGCAGTCAACTAAGACAGGGGGCATACAATGAGCAGTTCTTC. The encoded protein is CASSQLRQGAYNEQFF.

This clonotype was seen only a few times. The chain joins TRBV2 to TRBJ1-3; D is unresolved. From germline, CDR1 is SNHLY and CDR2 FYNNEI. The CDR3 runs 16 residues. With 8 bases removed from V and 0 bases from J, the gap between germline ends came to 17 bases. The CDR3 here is CASEPGGQISGNTIYF. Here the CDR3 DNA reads TGTGCCAGCGAGCCCGGCGGCCAGATCTCTGGAAACACCATATATTTT. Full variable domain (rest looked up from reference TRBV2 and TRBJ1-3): EPEVTQTPSHQVTQMGQEVILRCVPISNHLYFYWYRQILGQKVEFLVSFYNNEISEKSEIFDDQFSVERPDGSNFTLKIRSTKLEDSAMYFCASEPGGQISGNTIYFGEGSWLTVV.

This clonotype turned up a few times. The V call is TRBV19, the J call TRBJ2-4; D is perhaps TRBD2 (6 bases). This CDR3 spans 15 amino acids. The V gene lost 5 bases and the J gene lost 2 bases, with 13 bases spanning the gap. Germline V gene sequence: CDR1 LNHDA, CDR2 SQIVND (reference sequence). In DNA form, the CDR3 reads TGTGCCAGTAGTCCGAATCGGGGGTCCAAAAACATTCAGTACTTC. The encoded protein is CASSPNRGSKNIQYF.